These T cell receptor beta chains were read from a single sample in a study of T cell repertoires in cytomegalovirus infection. No antigen has been identified for these receptors. TCRdb independently ran MiXCR on the reads; one entry per CDR3 protein. The sample includes approximately 500,000 distinct CDR3 sequences, roughly a third of them seen just once. The sample in question was cultured PBMCs, obtained from culture after CMV antigen stimulation. Receptor source: a human donor in good health (CMV status not recorded). Some clones in this sample may be carry-over from other donors' samples. CDR3s include the opening cysteine and the closing phenylalanine or tryptophan. The order of the fields is clone size, V gene, D gene, J gene, CDR3 length, CDR3 protein, CDR3 DNA. The D gene is left open where the match is weak. Where a row states a size, it is once, few, many or the class of an expanded clone; other rows omit it.

few	TRBV7-2	-	TRBJ2-2	15	CASSLALIEGGELFF	TGTGCCAGCAGCTTAGCGCTAATAGAGGGCGGGGAGCTGTTTTTT
-	TRBV20-1	TRBD2	TRBJ2-1	14	CSARGLAENNEQFF	TGCAGTGCTAGGGGGCTAGCGGAGAACAATGAGCAGTTCTTC
-	TRBV11-2	TRBD2	TRBJ2-5	18	CASSQNLPGASGRETQYF	TGTGCCAGCAGCCAAAATCTCCCCGGGGCTAGCGGGAGGGAGACCCAGTACTTC
-	TRBV7-6	-	TRBJ2-1	14	CASSLGTYDNEQFF	TGTGCCAGCAGCTTAGGGACCTACGACAATGAGCAGTTCTTC
few	TRBV5-1	TRBD1	TRBJ2-3	17	CASSLALRDRVTDTQYF	TGCGCCAGCAGCTTGGCTCTACGAGACAGGGTCACAGATACGCAGTATTTT
-	TRBV6-5	-	TRBJ2-7	14	CASSRMGAAYEQYF	TGTGCCAGCAGTCGCATGGGGGCTGCATACGAGCAGTACTTC
-	TRBV27	-	TRBJ2-1	13	CASSYTGFNEQFF	TGTGCCAGCAGTTATACAGGGTTCAATGAGCAGTTCTTC
few	TRBV7-3	-	TRBJ2-1	13	CASSPNTGTQQFF	TGTGCCAGCAGCCCAAATACCGGGACCCAGCAGTTCTTC
-	TRBV7-3	TRBD1	TRBJ2-5	17	CASSLIAPRQGQETQYF	TGTGCCAGCAGCTTAATTGCCCCACGACAGGGGCAAGAGACCCAGTACTTC
-	TRBV7-8	-	TRBJ2-3	23	CASSTTNSHAGPRSSLSTDTQYF	TGTGCCAGCAGCACAACCAACTCTCACGCGGGCCCGAGGTCCTCCTTGAGCACAGATACGCAGTATTTT
-	TRBV4-2	TRBD2	TRBJ2-3	19	CASSQASLAGVWNTDTQYF	TGTGCCAGCAGCCAAGCCAGCCTAGCGGGAGTGTGGAACACAGATACGCAGTATTTT
-	TRBV7-9	-	TRBJ2-7	15	CASSPPAREAYEQYF	TGTGCCAGCAGCCCCCCGGCCAGGGAGGCCTACGAGCAGTACTTC
-	TRBV19	-	TRBJ1-3	14	CASYTGWHGNTIYF	TGTGCCAGTTATACAGGGTGGCATGGAAACACCATATATTTT
many	TRBV7-2	TRBD1	TRBJ2-1	15	CASSRGTGGYNEQFF	TGTGCCAGCAGCCGTGGGACAGGGGGATACAATGAGCAGTTCTTC
few	TRBV7-4	TRBD2	TRBJ2-5	17	CASSTPGTSLILETQYF	TGTGCCAGCAGCACACCCGGGACTAGCTTAATTTTGGAGACCCAGTACTTC
-	TRBV5-1	-	TRBJ2-3	12	CASSLFGATQYF	TGCGCCAGCAGCTTGTTCGGAGCTACGCAGTATTTT
-	TRBV3-1	TRBD1	TRBJ2-1	21	CASSPLGVDRPWVGTIGEQFF	TGTGCCAGCAGCCCGCTTGGCGTGGACAGGCCTTGGGTTGGCACAATCGGTGAGCAGTTCTTC
many	TRBV7-2	TRBD1	TRBJ1-3	16	CASSFGQGSAGNTIYF	TGTGCCAGCAGCTTCGGACAGGGGAGCGCTGGAAACACCATATATTTT
-	TRBV19	-	TRBJ2-3	14	CASSMGLLEGTQYF	TGTGCCAGTAGTATGGGGCTACTTGAAGGTACGCAGTATTTT
-	TRBV2	TRBD1	TRBJ1-2	16	CASSVQGAAGFDGYTF	TGTGCCAGCAGTGTACAGGGGGCCGCCGGCTTCGATGGCTACACCTTC
-	TRBV4-1	-	TRBJ1-4	15	CASSQTTGRSEKLFF	TGCGCCAGCAGCCAGACGACAGGACGGAGTGAAAAACTGTTTTTT
many	TRBV7-2	-	TRBJ2-1	12	CASSPQNNEQFF	TGTGCCAGCAGCCCTCAAAACAATGAGCAGTTCTTC
-	TRBV4-2	-	TRBJ1-1	12	CASEGRNTEAFF	TGTGCCAGCGAAGGTAGGAACACTGAAGCTTTCTTT
-	TRBV20-1	TRBD2	TRBJ2-7	17	CSARDLLAGGPYYEQYF	TGCAGTGCTAGAGATCTCCTAGCGGGAGGACCTTACTACGAGCAGTACTTC
many	TRBV7-6	-	TRBJ2-1	11	CASSQGYEQFF	TGTGCCAGCAGCCAGGGGTATGAGCAGTTCTTC
few	TRBV11-2	TRBD2	TRBJ2-1	13	CAIEAGARNEQFF	TGTGCCATTGAGGCGGGAGCTAGGAATGAGCAGTTCTTC
-	TRBV19	-	TRBJ1-1	13	CASSISPGTEAFF	TGTGCCAGTAGTATTAGTCCAGGCACTGAAGCTTTCTTT
many	TRBV7-2	-	TRBJ1-1	18	CASSLSTGPPFMNTEAFF	TGTGCCAGCAGCTTATCAACAGGGCCTCCGTTCATGAACACTGAAGCTTTCTTT
few	TRBV6-6	-	TRBJ1-2	16	CASSYSSAGGFYGYTF	TGTGCCAGCAGTTACTCGTCGGCGGGAGGGTTTTATGGCTACACCTTC
-	TRBV5-1	-	TRBJ2-7	15	CASSLEAGANYEQYF	TGCGCCAGCAGCTTGGAAGCCGGGGCCAACTACGAGCAGTACTTC
-	TRBV7-2	-	TRBJ1-3	15	CASSSPTGSGNTIYF	TGTGCCAGCAGCTCCCCGACAGGCTCTGGAAACACCATATATTTT
many	TRBV7-2	TRBD2	TRBJ2-1	18	CASSLNSLAGVFTDEQFF	TGTGCCAGCAGCTTAAATTCTCTAGCGGGAGTGTTCACGGATGAGCAGTTCTTC
few	TRBV2	-	TRBJ1-1	11	CASSPISEAFF	TGTGCCAGCAGCCCCATATCTGAAGCTTTCTTT
-	TRBV19	-	TRBJ1-1	13	CASSNQGRTEAFF	TGTGCCAGTAGTAATCAGGGTCGCACTGAAGCTTTCTTT
-	TRBV27	TRBD2	TRBJ2-2	16	CASKSLGGSRTGELFF	TGTGCCAGCAAAAGTTTAGGCGGGAGTCGCACCGGGGAGCTGTTTTTT
-	TRBV20-1	-	TRBJ1-1	11	CSAKANTEAFF	TGCAGTGCGAAGGCTAACACTGAAGCTTTCTTT
few	TRBV11-2	-	TRBJ2-1	13	CASSFYGDNEQFF	TGTGCCAGCAGCTTTTACGGGGACAATGAGCAGTTCTTC
-	TRBV19	-	TRBJ2-7	15	CASSSQADSSYEQYF	TGTGCCAGTAGTTCTCAAGCGGACTCATCCTACGAGCAGTACTTC
many	TRBV7-2	TRBD1	TRBJ2-7	15	CASSSPDRGTYEQYF	TGTGCCAGCAGCTCTCCTGACAGGGGGACCTACGAGCAGTACTTC
-	TRBV29-1	-	TRBJ1-1	12	CSARTGGTEAFF	TGCAGCGCCAGGACGGGGGGCACTGAAGCTTTCTTT
few	TRBV7-8	-	TRBJ2-1	15	CASSSSLGFGDEQFF	TGTGCCAGCAGCTCTAGCCTCGGTTTTGGCGATGAGCAGTTCTTC
many	TRBV7-6	TRBD2	TRBJ2-7	16	CASSLVRLAGITEQYF	TGTGCCAGCAGCTTAGTTAGACTAGCGGGAATTACCGAGCAGTACTTC
-	TRBV6-1	-	TRBJ1-1	13	CASSRERNTEAFF	TGTGCCAGCAGCCGGGAAAGGAACACTGAAGCTTTCTTT
many	TRBV7-2	-	TRBJ2-4	14	CASSLAGAKNIQYF	TGTGCCAGCAGCTTAGCGGGAGCCAAAAACATTCAGTACTTC
-	TRBV20-1	-	TRBJ1-1	12	CSAPARGTEAFF	TGCAGTGCACCCGCACGGGGCACTGAAGCTTTCTTT
-	TRBV28	TRBD2	TRBJ2-2	17	CASSLRSGRAGTGELFF	TGTGCCAGCAGTTTGAGGAGCGGGAGGGCCGGGACCGGGGAGCTGTTTTTT
-	TRBV24-1	-	TRBJ2-1	12	CATSLSYNEQFF	TGTGCCACCAGCCTTTCCTACAATGAGCAGTTCTTC
-	TRBV12-3/TRBV12-4	TRBD1	TRBJ2-7	15	CASSRTGGFSYEQYF	TGTGCCAGCAGCCGGACAGGGGGCTTTTCCTACGAGCAGTACTTC
-	TRBV24-1	TRBD2	TRBJ2-5	16	CATSVGTSGPGETQYF	TGTGCCACCAGTGTGGGGACTAGCGGCCCGGGGGAGACCCAGTACTTC
-	TRBV4-1	-	TRBJ1-5	14	CASSQDSGFQPQHF	TGCGCCAGCAGCCAAGATTCAGGGTTTCAGCCCCAGCATTTT
few	TRBV7-8	-	TRBJ2-5	15	CASSLSGRGVETQYF	TGTGCCAGCAGCTTATCCGGGAGAGGGGTAGAGACCCAGTACTTC
few	TRBV6-2/TRBV6-3	TRBD1	TRBJ2-4	14	CASSLQGAKNIQYF	TGTGCCAGCAGTCTACAGGGGGCCAAAAACATTCAGTACTTC
few	TRBV11-2	TRBD1	TRBJ1-6	17	CASSLRHIRQGYSPLHF	TGTGCCAGCAGCCTGCGCCACATAAGACAGGGGTATTCACCCCTCCACTTT
few	TRBV5-4	TRBD2	TRBJ2-3	15	CASSARRGARDTQYF	TGTGCCAGCAGCGCCAGGCGGGGGGCACGAGATACGCAGTATTTT
many	TRBV28	TRBD1	TRBJ2-6	15	CAIGQGLAGANVLTF	TGTGCCATCGGACAGGGGTTGGCTGGGGCCAACGTCCTGACTTTC
-	TRBV4-3	-	TRBJ2-5	15	CASSSNWGPQETQYF	TGCGCCAGCAGCTCGAACTGGGGACCACAAGAGACCCAGTACTTC
few	TRBV24-1	-	TRBJ2-1	15	CATSDFGASYNEQFF	TGTGCCACCAGTGATTTCGGCGCCTCCTACAATGAGCAGTTCTTC